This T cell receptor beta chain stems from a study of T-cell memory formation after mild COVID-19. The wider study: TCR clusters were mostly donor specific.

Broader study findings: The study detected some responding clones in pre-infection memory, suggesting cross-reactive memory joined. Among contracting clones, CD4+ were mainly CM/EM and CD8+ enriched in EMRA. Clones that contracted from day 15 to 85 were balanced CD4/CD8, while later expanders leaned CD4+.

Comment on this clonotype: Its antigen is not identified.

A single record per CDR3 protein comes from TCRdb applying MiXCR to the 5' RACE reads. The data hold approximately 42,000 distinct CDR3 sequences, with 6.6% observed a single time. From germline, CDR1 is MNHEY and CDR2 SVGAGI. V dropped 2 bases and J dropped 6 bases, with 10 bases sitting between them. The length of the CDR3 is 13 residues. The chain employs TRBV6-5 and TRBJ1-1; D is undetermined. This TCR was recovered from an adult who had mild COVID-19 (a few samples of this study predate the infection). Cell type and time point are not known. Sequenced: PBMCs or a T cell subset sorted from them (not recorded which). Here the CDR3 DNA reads TGTGCCAGCAGTTACAGGCCCGGCCCTGAAGCTTTCTTT. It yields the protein CASSYRPGPEAFF.